This is a list of T cell receptor beta chains from one sample in a study of OX40 agonist ivuxolimab in advanced cancers. The assay was immunoSEQ multiplex PCR, and TCRdb's table has in-frame clones only and misses some. The profile shows fewer than 25,000 clones, 84% of them singletons. The input for sequencing was CD4+ or CD8+ T cells sorted from blood, taken in a trial of the OX40 agonist ivuxolimab. The receptors shown here come from an adult with an advanced solid tumor such as melanoma, head and neck, liver or kidney cancer. Each CDR3 is given with its conserved first and last residue. The order of the fields is D gene, J gene, V gene, clone size, CDR3 protein, CDR3 DNA. A D gene is named only where the DNA matches it firmly. Not all rows give a size; the values are once, few, many and, for expanded clones, a class.

>-|TRBJ2-7|TRBV15|-
CATSRDSDEQYF
TGTGCCACCAGCAGAGATAGCGACGAGCAGTACTTC
>-|TRBJ1-1|TRBV4-1|-
CASSQGDYFHTEAFF
TGCGCCAGCAGCCAAGGGGACTATTTCCACACTGAAGCTTTCTTT
>-|TRBJ2-1|TRBV27|-
CASSLGSYNEQFF
TGTGCCAGCAGTTTAGGGTCCTACAATGAGCAGTTCTTC
>TRBD1|TRBJ1-2|TRBV7-9|-
CASSLGDRDGYTF
TGTGCCAGCAGCTTAGGGGACAGGGATGGCTACACCTTC
>-|TRBJ2-7|TRBV6-6|few
CASSLGYEQYF
TGTGCCAGCAGCCTAGGCTACGAGCAGTACTTC
>-|TRBJ1-6|TRBV5-6|-
CASSLYFDRSPLHF
TGTGCCAGCAGCTTGTATTTTGACCGCTCACCCCTCCACTTT
>-|TRBJ2-5|TRBV7-9|-
CASSLGGLNQETQYF
TGTGCCAGCAGCTTAGGAGGTCTTAATCAAGAGACCCAGTACTTC
>TRBD2|TRBJ2-7|TRBV6-6|-
CASSYSWTSAYEQYF
TGTGCCAGCAGTTACTCCTGGACTAGCGCCTACGAGCAGTACTTC
>-|TRBJ1-4|TRBV19|-
CASSISEKLFF
TGTGCCAGTAGTATAAGTGAAAAACTGTTTTTT
>TRBD1|TRBJ1-1|TRBV9|-
CASSPWTGMNTEAFF
TGTGCCAGCAGCCCCTGGACAGGGATGAACACTGAAGCTTTCTTT
>-|TRBJ2-1|TRBV7-3|once
CASSLGTGYYNEQFF
TGTGCCAGCAGCTTAGGGACTGGTTATTACAATGAGCAGTTCTTC
>-|TRBJ1-2|TRBV7-2|-
CASSWPGAANYGYTF
TGTGCCAGCAGCTGGCCAGGGGCAGCTAACTATGGCTACACCTTC
>-|TRBJ1-6|TRBV9|-
CASSTTGTHNSPLHF
TGTGCCAGCAGTACTACAGGAACCCATAATTCACCCCTCCACTTT
>-|TRBJ1-5|TRBV28|once
CASSSTGSSNQPQHF
TGTGCCAGCAGTTCAACAGGGTCTAGCAATCAGCCCCAGCATTTT
>-|TRBJ2-7|TRBV10-3|-
CAISDSSYEQYF
TGTGCCATCAGTGACAGTTCCTACGAGCAGTACTTC
>-|TRBJ1-1|TRBV5-4|few
CASSLGGEGNTEAFF
TGTGCCAGCAGCTTGGGAGGTGAGGGGAACACTGAAGCTTTCTTT
>-|TRBJ2-1|TRBV27|-
CASSHRDSVSNEQFF
TGTGCCAGCAGTCACCGGGACTCAGTTAGCAATGAGCAGTTCTTC
>-|TRBJ2-5|TRBV19|-
CASSPGHKWETQYF
TGTGCCAGTAGTCCAGGGCATAAGTGGGAGACCCAGTACTTC
>-|TRBJ2-7|TRBV5-1|-
CASSERVHEQYF
TGCGCCAGCAGTGAGAGGGTCCACGAGCAGTACTTC
>TRBD1|TRBJ2-3|TRBV7-3|-
CASSIGTGEPDTQYF
TGTGCCAGCAGCATAGGGACAGGGGAACCAGATACGCAGTATTTT
>-|TRBJ2-2|TRBV7-9|-
CASSSPGAGGGGAGELFF
TGTGCCAGCAGCTCCCCGGGGGCCGGTGGAGGGGGCGCCGGGGAGCTGTTTTTT
>-|TRBJ1-2|TRBV7-3|-
CASSSGDGYTF
TGTGCCAGCAGCTCAGGGGATGGCTACACCTTC
>TRBD1|TRBJ1-2|TRBV7-9|-
CASSITGDSNYGYTF
TGTGCCAGCAGCATCACAGGGGATTCTAACTATGGCTACACCTTC
>-|TRBJ1-3|TRBV4-2|-
CASSQDRDTIYF
TGTGCCAGCAGCCAAGACAGGGACACCATATATTTT
>-|TRBJ2-5|TRBV15|few
CATSTTAGETQYF
TGTGCCACCAGCACCACCGCAGGGGAGACCCAGTACTTC
>TRBD2|TRBJ2-1|TRBV6-4|once
CASSPRGLADYNEQFF
TGTGCCAGCAGTCCTCGGGGACTAGCGGACTACAATGAGCAGTTCTTC
>-|TRBJ1-1|TRBV28|-
CASTPVRGIHNTEAFF
TGTGCCAGCACCCCGGTGAGGGGGATCCATAACACTGAAGCTTTCTTT
>TRBD1|TRBJ1-3|TRBV5-5|-
CASSERTGAYSGNTIYF
TGTGCCAGCAGCGAGCGGACAGGGGCCTACTCTGGAAACACCATATATTTT
>-|TRBJ2-2|TRBV6-4|-
CASSVGPTGELFF
TGTGCCAGCTCGGTCGGGCCCACCGGGGAGCTGTTTTTT
>TRBD1|TRBJ1-5|TRBV10-3|-
CAISDSTGGLQPQHF
TGTGCCATCAGTGATTCGACAGGGGGCCTCCAGCCCCAGCATTTT
>-|TRBJ2-1|TRBV25-1|-
CASSEFSYNEQFF
TGTGCCAGCAGTGAATTCTCCTACAATGAGCAGTTCTTC
>-|TRBJ1-1|TRBV7-3|-
CASSWNMNTEAFF
TGTGCCAGCAGCTGGAACATGAACACTGAAGCTTTCTTT
>TRBD1|TRBJ2-2|TRBV27|-
CASSFAGQGPTGELFF
TGTGCCAGCAGTTTCGCGGGACAGGGACCCACCGGGGAGCTGTTTTTT
>-|TRBJ2-7|TRBV5-1|-
CASSLGTDAYEQYF
TGCGCCAGCAGCTTGGGGACGGATGCCTACGAGCAGTACTTC
>-|TRBJ1-4|TRBV7-9|-
CASSSKQGMLGEKLFF
TGTGCCAGCAGCTCCAAACAGGGAATGTTAGGTGAAAAACTGTTTTTT
>-|TRBJ2-3|TRBV9|-
CASSVEGGASPLDTQYF
TGTGCCAGCAGCGTAGAAGGCGGGGCTTCCCCCCTGGATACGCAGTATTTT
>-|TRBJ2-3|TRBV6-6|-
CASKMTSHTQYF
TGTGCCAGCAAGATGACTAGTCATACGCAGTATTTT
>-|TRBJ1-1|TRBV5-1|-
CASSLVAQTGGSLMNTEAFF
TGCGCCAGCAGCTTGGTGGCCCAGACTGGAGGATCCCTCATGAACACTGAAGCTTTCTTT
>-|TRBJ1-2|TRBV20-1|-
CSAITGNGYTF
TGCAGTGCTATAACAGGGAATGGCTACACCTTC
>TRBD2|TRBJ2-5|TRBV7-3|once
CASSPGGGQQETQYF
TGTGCCAGCAGCCCCGGCGGGGGGCAACAAGAGACCCAGTACTTC
>-|TRBJ2-2|TRBV6-1|-
CASWVDTGELFF
TGTGCCAGCTGGGTGGACACCGGGGAGCTGTTTTTT
>TRBD1|TRBJ2-5|TRBV4-2|-
CASSPGGDQETQYF
TGTGCCAGCAGCCCAGGGGGCGATCAAGAGACCCAGTACTTC
>TRBD1|TRBJ1-2|TRBV5-1|-
CASSPGQGHYGYTF
TGCGCCAGCAGCCCGGGACAGGGGCACTATGGCTACACCTTC